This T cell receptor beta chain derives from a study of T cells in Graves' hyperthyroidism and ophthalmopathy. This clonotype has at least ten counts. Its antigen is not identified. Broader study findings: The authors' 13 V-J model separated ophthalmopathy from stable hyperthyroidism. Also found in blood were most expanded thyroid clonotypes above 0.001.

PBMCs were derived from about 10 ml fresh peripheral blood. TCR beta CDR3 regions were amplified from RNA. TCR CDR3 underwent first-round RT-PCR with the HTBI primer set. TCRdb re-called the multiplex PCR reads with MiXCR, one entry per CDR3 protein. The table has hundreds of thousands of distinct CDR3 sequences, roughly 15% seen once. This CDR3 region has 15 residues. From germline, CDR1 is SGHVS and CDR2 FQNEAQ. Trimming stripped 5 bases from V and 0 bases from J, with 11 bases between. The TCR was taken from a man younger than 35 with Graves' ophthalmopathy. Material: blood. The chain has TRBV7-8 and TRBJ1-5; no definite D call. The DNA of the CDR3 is TGTGCCAGCAGCGAGGGATCATATAGCAATCAGCCCCAGCATTTT. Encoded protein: CASSEGSYSNQPQHF.